The following is a TCR beta chain sequence with its context. The record originates from a study of shared clonotypes between healthy human individuals. Generated by immunoSEQ multiplex PCR, the TCRdb table keeps only in-frame clones and is missing some. The table includes 2 million to 2.5 million clones, approximately 96% detected once. The CDR3 loop spans 15 amino acids. The V segment lost 5 bases and the J segment 3 bases; nucleotides outside the gene matches: 10. The germline V gene has CDR1 SGHVS and CDR2 FQNEAQ. The origin of this receptor is a man between 18 and 29 years old in good health. Sequencing used naive CD4+ T cells sorted from blood. Subset defined: CD45RA+ positively selected. V and J are TRBV7-8 and TRBJ2-7; 7 nucleotides align to TRBD1. As DNA, the CDR3 is TGTGCCAGCAGCCGACAGGGATTAAGCTACTACGAGCAGTACTTC. It codes for CASSRQGLSYYEQYF.